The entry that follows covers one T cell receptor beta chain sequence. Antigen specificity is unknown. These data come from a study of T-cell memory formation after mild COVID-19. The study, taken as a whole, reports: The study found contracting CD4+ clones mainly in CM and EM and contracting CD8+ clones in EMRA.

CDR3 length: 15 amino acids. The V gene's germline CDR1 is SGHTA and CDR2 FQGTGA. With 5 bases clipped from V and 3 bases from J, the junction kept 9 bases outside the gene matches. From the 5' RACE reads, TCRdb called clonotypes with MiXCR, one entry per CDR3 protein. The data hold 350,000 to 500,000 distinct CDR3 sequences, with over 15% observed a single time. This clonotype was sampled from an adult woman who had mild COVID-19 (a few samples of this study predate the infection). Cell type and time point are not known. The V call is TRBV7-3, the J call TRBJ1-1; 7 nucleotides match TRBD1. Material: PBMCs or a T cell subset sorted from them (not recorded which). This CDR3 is CASSLQGSPYTEAFF. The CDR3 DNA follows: TGTGCCAGCAGCCTACAGGGGAGTCCCTACACTGAAGCTTTCTTT.